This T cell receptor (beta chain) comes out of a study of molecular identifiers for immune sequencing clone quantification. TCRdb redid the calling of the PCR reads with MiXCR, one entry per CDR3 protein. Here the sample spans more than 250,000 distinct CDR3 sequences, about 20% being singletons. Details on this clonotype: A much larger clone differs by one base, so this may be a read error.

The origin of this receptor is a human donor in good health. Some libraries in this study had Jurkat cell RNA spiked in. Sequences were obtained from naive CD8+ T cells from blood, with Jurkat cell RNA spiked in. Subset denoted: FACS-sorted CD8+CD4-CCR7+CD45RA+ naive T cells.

CDR3 region: CASSTAAGLPLQYF. The CDR3 region has the DNA TGTGCCAGCAGCACCGCCGCGGGATTACCACTCCAGTACTTC. This sequence joins TRBV6-2 or TRBV6-3 and TRBJ2-5, with D possibly being TRBD2 (6 bases). V dropped 6 bases and J dropped 10 bases, with 21 bases sitting between them. The CDR3 contains 14 residues. Germline V gives CDR1 MNHEY, CDR2 SVGEGT.